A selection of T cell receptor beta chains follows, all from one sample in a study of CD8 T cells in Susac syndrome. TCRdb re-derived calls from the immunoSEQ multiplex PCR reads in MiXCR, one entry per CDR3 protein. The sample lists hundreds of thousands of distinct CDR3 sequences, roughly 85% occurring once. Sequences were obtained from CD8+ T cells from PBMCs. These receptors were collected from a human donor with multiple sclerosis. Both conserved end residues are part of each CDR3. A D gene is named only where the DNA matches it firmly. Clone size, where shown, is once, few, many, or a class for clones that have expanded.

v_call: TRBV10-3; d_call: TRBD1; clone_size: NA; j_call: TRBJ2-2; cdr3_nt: TGTGCCATCAGTGAGGGGACAGGGGAGACCGGGGAGCTGTTTTTT; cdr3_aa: CAISEGTGETGELFF
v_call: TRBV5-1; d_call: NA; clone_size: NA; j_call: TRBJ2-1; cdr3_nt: TGCGCCAGCAGAAATCTCGATGAGCAGTTCTTC; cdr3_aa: CASRNLDEQFF
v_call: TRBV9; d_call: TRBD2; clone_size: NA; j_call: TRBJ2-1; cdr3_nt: TGTGCCAGCAGCGTAGAGGGTGGGCTAGCGGGAGACCCTTCCTACAATGAGCAGTTCTTC; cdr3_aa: CASSVEGGLAGDPSYNEQFF
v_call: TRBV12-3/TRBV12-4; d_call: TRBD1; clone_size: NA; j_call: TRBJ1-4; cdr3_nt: TGTGCCAGCAGCGGGACAGGGCAATCCGAAAAACTGTTTTTT; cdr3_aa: CASSGTGQSEKLFF
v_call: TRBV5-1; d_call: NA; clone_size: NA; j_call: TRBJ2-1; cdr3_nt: TGCGCCAGCCAGTGGACTGGCGGACCAAGCTCCTACAATGAGCAGTTCTTC; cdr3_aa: CASQWTGGPSSYNEQFF
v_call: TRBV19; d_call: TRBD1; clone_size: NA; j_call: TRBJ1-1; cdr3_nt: TGTGCCAGTAGTATTTCTTTTTCGGGACAGGTTGTAAACACTGAAGCTTTCTTT; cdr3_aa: CASSISFSGQVVNTEAFF
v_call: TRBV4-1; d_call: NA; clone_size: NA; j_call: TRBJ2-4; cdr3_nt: TGCGCCAGCAGCCAATGGGTGGGCAAAAACATTCAGTACTTC; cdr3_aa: CASSQWVGKNIQYF
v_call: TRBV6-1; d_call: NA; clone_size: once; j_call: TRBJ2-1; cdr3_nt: TGTGCCAGCGGTCGGCCGTTTTACAATGAGCAGTTCTTC; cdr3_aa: CASGRPFYNEQFF
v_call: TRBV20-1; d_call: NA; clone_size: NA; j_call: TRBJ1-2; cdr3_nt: TGCAGTGCCCTCGCCTGGGGGGAGAACTATGGCTACACCTTC; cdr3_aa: CSALAWGENYGYTF
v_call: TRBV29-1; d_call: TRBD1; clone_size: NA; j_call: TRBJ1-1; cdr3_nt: TGCAGCGTTAAATCCGGGACAGGGTTAGACACTGAAGCTTTCTTT; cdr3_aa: CSVKSGTGLDTEAFF
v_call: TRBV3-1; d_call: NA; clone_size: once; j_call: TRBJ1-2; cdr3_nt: TGTGCCAGCAGCCAGTACAATTCTGGCTACACCTTC; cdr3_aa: CASSQYNSGYTF